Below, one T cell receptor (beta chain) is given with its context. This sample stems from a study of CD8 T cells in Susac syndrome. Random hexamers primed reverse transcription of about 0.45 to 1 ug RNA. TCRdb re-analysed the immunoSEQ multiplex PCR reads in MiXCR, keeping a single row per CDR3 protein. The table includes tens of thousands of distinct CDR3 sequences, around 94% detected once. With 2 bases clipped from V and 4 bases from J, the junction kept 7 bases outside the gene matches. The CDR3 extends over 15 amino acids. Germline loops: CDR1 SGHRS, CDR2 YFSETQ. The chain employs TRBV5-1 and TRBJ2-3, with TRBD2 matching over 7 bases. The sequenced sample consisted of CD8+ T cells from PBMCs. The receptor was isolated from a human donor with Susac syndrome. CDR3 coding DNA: TGCGCCAGCAGCTTCCGGACTAGGGGCGCAGATACGCAGTATTTT. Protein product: CASSFRTRGADTQYF.